One T cell receptor beta chain is described in this entry. The source of the sample is a study of type 1 and type 2 diabetes patients. Whole-study context: CD4+ or CD8+ T cells were positively selected from PBMCs with microbeads.

Genomic DNA was the PCR template. A primer set of 30 forward and 13 reverse primers amplified the CDR3. MiXCR, applied by TCRdb to the multiplex PCR reads, yields one record per CDR3 protein. The sample contains a few hundred thousand distinct CDR3 sequences, more than 40% of which appear only once. Anyone with other autoimmune disease or infection in the prior four weeks was excluded. The CDR3 runs 12 residues. Germline V gives CDR1 SNHLY, CDR2 FYNNEI. Trimming removed 8 bases from V and 9 bases from J; junction bases left unmatched: 6. The J gene is TRBJ1-2, the V gene TRBV2, with 10 positions matching TRBD1. Material: peripheral blood mononuclear cells (PBMCs). The origin of this receptor is a man aged 18 to 29 with type 2 diabetes. The CDR3 sequence: CASGTGDWSYTF. Here the CDR3 DNA reads TGTGCCAGCGGGACAGGGGATTGGAGCTACACCTTC.